This T cell receptor (beta chain) stems from a study of cytomegalovirus exposure and HLA in healthy donors. General study findings and limits: Among the most significant clusters, several appeared linked to common viral pathogens in a later analysis. Using the classifier, cytomegalovirus status was reportedly diagnosed with high specificity and sensitivity.

As for this clone: What it binds is unknown.

PCR amplification relied on 60 Vbeta primers (plus 13 Jbeta primers). As processed by the authors: The authors later counted roughly 76 million unique TCR beta chains, some 11 million of them shared. Repertoires were generated with immunoSEQ multiplex PCR, while TCRdb's copy carries only in-frame clones and drops some. V and J calls plus clone size are reproduced from that table; the DNA served to infer D and trimming. The sample holds about 260,000 clones, approximately 84% seen once. This TCR was sampled from a woman in her thirties or forties in good health and CMV-seropositive. Sequencing was done on a sample of PBMCs.

CDR3 residues: CASSESGGIGTDTQYF. For the CDR3, the DNA is TGCGCCAGCAGTGAGTCGGGGGGTATAGGCACAGATACGCAGTATTTT. The chain couples TRBV10-2 to TRBJ2-3; tentative D call: TRBD2 (6 bases). V gave up 0 bases and J gave up 1 base, with 11 bases separating them. The length of the CDR3 is 16 residues. Germline lookup yields CDR1 WSHSY and CDR2 SAAADI.